The 5 T cell receptor beta chains in this list originate from one sample, sequenced in a study of OX40 agonist ivuxolimab in advanced cancers. TCRdb's table, derived via immunoSEQ multiplex PCR, lists solely in-frame clones and lacks some. There are about 1,200 clones in the sample; less than 80% occur only once, and approximately 7.5% lies in the top ten. Sample collection occurred in a trial of the OX40 agonist ivuxolimab. These receptors were collected from an adult with an advanced solid tumor such as melanoma, head and neck, liver or kidney cancer.

J is TRBJ1-1 and V is TRBV6-8; TRBD1 matches at 8 bases. The V segment lost 5 bases and the J segment 10 bases; nucleotides outside the gene matches: 9. This CDR3 is 13 amino acids long. Germline CDR1 is MNHGY and CDR2 is SAAAGT. The CDR3 DNA sequence: TGTGCCAGCAGTCCCCCAGGGGGCGCGTCAGCTTTCTTT. Amino acid sequence: CASSPPGGASAFF.

V is TRBV6-8 and J is TRBJ1-2; D is unresolved. In germline, CDR1 is MNHGY, CDR2 SAAAGT. V dropped 6 bases and J dropped 0 bases, with 11 bases sitting between them. The CDR3 spans 14 residues. In DNA form, the CDR3 reads TGTGCCAGCAGGACATCAGGAGCTAACTATGGCTACACCTTC. It codes for CASRTSGANYGYTF.

The rearrangement links TRBV19 to TRBJ2-6, with a possible D match to TRBD1 (6 bases). V dropped 8 bases and J dropped 2 bases, with 10 bases sitting between them. The CDR3 has 14 amino acids. Germline lookup yields CDR1 LNHDA and CDR2 SQIVND (reference sequence). In DNA form, the CDR3 reads TGTGCCAGTGCAACAGGGACTGGGGCCAACGTCCTGACTTTC. Its translation: CASATGTGANVLTF.

The V gene is TRBV7-6, the J gene TRBJ1-5; D unresolved. CDR1 is SGHVS and CDR2 is FNYEAQ in the germline V gene. The CDR3 consists of 14 residues. Trimming took 2 bases from V and 4 from J, leaving 9 bases between them. CDR3 sequence: CASSLTAGNQPQHF. The CDR3 coding sequence is TGTGCCAGCAGCTTAACGGCGGGAAATCAGCCCCAGCATTTT.

This chain uses TRBV19 with TRBJ2-7; tentatively, D is TRBD1 (6 bases). The CDR3 loop spans 14 amino acids. Per germline, CDR1 LNHDA and CDR2 SQIVND (reference sequence). Deletions cut 2 bases from V and 0 bases from J, with 8 bases between. Here the CDR3 reads CASSILGASYEQYF. The CDR3, as DNA: TGTGCCAGTAGTATACTGGGGGCCTCCTACGAGCAGTACTTC.